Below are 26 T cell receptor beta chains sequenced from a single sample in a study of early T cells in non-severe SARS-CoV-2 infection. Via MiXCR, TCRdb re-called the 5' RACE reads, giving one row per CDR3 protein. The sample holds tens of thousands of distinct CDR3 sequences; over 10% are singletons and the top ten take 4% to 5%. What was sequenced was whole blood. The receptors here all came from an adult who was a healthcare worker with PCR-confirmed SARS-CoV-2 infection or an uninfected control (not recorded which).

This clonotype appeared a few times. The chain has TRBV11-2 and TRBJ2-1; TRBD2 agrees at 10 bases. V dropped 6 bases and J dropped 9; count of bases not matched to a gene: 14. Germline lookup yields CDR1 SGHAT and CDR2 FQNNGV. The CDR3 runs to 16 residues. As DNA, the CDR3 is TGTGCCAGCAGATCCTGGACTAGCGGCGAGTCGGGTGAGCAGTTCTTC. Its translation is CASRSWTSGESGEQFF. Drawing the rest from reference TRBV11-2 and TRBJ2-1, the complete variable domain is EAGVAQSPRYKIIEKRQSVAFWCNPISGHATLYWYQQILGQGPKLLIQFQNNGVVDDSQLPKDRFSAERLKGVDSTLKIQPAKLEDSAVYLCASRSWTSGESGEQFFGPGTRLTVL.

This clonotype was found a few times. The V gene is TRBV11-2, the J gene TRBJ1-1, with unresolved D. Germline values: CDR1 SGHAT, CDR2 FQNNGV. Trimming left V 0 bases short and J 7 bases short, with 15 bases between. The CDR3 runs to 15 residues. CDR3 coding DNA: TGTGCCAGCAGCTTAGATAGTGGTCTGGGGTATGAAGCTTTCTTT. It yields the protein CASSLDSGLGYEAFF.

The CDR3 sequence: CASSFLSGTGTDTQYF. DNA for the CDR3: TGTGCCAGCAGCTTCTTATCCGGGACTGGGACAGATACGCAGTATTTT. The chain has TRBV7-3 and TRBJ2-3, with D possibly matching TRBD2 (6 bases). CDR1 and CDR2 from the germline V gene are SGHTA and FQGTGA. This CDR3 comprises 16 residues. Trimming took off 3 bases at V and 3 bases at J, with 16 bases between the two ends.

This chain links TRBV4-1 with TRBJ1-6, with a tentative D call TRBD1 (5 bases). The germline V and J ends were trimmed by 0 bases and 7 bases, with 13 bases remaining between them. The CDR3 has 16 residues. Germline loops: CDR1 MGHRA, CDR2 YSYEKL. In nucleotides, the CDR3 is TGCGCCAGCAGCCAAGAAAAGGCCCAGGGAAATTCACCCCTCCACTTT. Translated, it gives CASSQEKAQGNSPLHF.

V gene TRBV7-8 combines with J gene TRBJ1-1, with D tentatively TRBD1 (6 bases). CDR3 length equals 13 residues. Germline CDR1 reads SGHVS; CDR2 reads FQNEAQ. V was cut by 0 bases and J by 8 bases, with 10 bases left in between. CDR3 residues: CASSLARTAEAFF. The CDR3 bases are TGTGCCAGCAGCTTAGCCAGGACAGCGGAAGCTTTCTTT.

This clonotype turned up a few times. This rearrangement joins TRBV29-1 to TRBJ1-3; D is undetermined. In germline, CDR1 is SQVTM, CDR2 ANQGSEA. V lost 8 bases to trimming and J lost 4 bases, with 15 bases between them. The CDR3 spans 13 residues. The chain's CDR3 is CSSVGDLGNTIYF. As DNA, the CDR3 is TGCAGCAGCGTCGGGGATTTGGGAAACACCATATATTTT. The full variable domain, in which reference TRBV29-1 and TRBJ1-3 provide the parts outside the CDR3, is SAVISQKPSRDICQRGTSLTIQCQVDSQVTMMFWYRQQPGQSLTLIATANQGSEATYESGFVIDKFPISRPNLTFSTLTVSNMSPEDSSIYLCSSVGDLGNTIYFGEGSWLTVV.

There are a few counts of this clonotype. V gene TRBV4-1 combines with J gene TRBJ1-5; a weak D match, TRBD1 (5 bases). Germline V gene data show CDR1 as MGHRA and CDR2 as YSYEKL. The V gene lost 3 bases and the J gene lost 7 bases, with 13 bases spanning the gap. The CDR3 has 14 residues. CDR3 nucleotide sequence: TGCGCCAGCAGCCAGCCGGGACGTAAACAGCCCCAGCATTTT. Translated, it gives CASSQPGRKQPQHF.

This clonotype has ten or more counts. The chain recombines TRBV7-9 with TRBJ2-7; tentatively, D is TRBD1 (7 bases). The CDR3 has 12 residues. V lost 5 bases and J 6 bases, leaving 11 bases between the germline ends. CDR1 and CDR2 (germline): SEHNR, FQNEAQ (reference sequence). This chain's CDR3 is CASSAGQPEQYF. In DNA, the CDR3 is TGTGCCAGCAGCGCGGGACAGCCCGAGCAGTACTTC.

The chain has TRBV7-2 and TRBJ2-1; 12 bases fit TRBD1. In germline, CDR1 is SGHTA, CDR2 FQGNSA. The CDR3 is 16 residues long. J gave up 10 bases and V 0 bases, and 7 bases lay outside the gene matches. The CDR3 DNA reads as TGTGCCAGCAGCTTAGCATCCGGGACAGGGGGCAGGGAGCAGTTCTTC. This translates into CASSLASGTGGREQFF.

CDR3 sequence: CASRKSSTGTQYF. The CDR3 coding sequence is TGTGCCAGCAGAAAGTCGTCCACAGGGACCCAGTACTTC. This sequence joins TRBV7-2 and TRBJ2-5, with D maybe TRBD1 (5 bases). With 6 bases removed from V and 7 bases from J, the gap between germline ends came to 15 bases. The V gene's germline CDR1 is SGHTA and CDR2 FQGNSA. The CDR3 totals 13 residues.

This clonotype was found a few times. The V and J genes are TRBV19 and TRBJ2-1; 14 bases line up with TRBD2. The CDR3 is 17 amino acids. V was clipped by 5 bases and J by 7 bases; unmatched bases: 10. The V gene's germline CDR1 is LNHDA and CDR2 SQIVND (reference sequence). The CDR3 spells CASSHRLAGGNWNEQFF. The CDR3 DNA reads TGTGCCAGTAGTCACAGACTAGCGGGGGGGAATTGGAATGAGCAGTTCTTC.

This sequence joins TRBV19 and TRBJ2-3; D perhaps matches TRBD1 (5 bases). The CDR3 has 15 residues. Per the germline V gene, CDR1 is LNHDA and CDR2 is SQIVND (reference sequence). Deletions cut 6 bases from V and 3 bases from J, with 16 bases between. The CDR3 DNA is TGTGCCAGTAGATCCCCAGGGAAAGTAACAGATACGCAGTATTTT. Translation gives CASRSPGKVTDTQYF.

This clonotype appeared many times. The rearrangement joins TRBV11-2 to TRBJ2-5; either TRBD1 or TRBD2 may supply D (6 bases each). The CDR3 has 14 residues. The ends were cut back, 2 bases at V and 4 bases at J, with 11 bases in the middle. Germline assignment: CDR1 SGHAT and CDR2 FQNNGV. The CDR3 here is CASSLRGETETQYF. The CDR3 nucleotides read TGTGCCAGCAGCTTAAGGGGGGAGACAGAGACCCAGTACTTC. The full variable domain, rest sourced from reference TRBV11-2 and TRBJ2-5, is EAGVAQSPRYKIIEKRQSVAFWCNPISGHATLYWYQQILGQGPKLLIQFQNNGVVDDSQLPKDRFSAERLKGVDSTLKIQPAKLEDSAVYLCASSLRGETETQYFGPGTRLLVL.

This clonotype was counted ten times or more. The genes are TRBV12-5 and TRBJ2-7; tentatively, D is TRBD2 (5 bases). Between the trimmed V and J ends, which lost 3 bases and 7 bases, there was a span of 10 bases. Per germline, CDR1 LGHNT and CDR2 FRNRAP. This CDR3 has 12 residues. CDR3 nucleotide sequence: TGTGCTAGTGGTTTTGCGGGTGGTGAGCAGTACTTC. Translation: CASGFAGGEQYF.

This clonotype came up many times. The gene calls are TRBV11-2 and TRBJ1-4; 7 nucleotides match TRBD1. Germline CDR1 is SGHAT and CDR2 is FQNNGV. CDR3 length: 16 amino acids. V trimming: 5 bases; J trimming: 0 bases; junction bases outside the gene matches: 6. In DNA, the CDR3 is TGTGCCAGCAGCCGCGACAGGGTAGCAACTAATGAAAAACTGTTTTTT. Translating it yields CASSRDRVATNEKLFF.

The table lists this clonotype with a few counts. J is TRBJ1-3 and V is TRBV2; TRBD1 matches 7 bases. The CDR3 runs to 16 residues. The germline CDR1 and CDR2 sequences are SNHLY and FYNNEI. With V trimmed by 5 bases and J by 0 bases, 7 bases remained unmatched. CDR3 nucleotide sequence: TGTGCCAGCAGTCAATCGACAGGGCGCTCTGGAAACACCATATATTTT. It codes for CASSQSTGRSGNTIYF.

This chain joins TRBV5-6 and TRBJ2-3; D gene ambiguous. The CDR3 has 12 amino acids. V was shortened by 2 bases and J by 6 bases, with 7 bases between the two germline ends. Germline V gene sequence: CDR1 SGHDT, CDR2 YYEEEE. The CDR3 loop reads CASSFDLDTQYF. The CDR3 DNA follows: TGTGCCAGCAGCTTTGACTTGGATACGCAGTATTTT.

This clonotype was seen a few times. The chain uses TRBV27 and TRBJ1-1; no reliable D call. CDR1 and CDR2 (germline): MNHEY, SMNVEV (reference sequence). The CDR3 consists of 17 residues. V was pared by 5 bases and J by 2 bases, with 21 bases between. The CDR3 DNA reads TGTGCCAGCAGTCCCCTTGTCTCACACCCTCAAAACACTGAAGCTTTCTTT. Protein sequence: CASSPLVSHPQNTEAFF.

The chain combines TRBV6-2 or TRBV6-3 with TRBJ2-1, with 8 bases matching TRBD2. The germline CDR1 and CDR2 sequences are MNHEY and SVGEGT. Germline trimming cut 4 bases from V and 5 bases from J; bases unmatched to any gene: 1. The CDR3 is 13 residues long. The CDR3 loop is CASSLRGDNEQFF. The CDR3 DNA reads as TGTGCCAGCAGTTTGCGGGGGGACAATGAGCAGTTCTTC.

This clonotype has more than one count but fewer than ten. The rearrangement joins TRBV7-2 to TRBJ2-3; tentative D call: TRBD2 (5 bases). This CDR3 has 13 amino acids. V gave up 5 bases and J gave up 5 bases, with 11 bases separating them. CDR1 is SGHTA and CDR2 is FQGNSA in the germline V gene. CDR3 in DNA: TGTGCCAGCAGCCCAACTAGAAGAGATACGCAGTATTTT. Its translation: CASSPTRRDTQYF.

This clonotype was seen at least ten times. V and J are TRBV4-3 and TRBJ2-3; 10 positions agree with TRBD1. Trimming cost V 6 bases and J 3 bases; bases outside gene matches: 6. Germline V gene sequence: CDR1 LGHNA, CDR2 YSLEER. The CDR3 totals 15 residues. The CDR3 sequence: CASRAGTGATDTQYF. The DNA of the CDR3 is TGCGCCAGCAGGGCCGGGACAGGGGCAACAGATACGCAGTATTTT.

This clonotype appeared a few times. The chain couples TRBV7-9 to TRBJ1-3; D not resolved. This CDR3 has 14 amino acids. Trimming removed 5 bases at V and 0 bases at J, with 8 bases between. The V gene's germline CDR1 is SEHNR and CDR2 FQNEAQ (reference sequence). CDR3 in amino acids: CASSPGISGNTIYF. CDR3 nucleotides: TGTGCCAGCAGCCCAGGAATCTCTGGAAACACCATATATTTT.

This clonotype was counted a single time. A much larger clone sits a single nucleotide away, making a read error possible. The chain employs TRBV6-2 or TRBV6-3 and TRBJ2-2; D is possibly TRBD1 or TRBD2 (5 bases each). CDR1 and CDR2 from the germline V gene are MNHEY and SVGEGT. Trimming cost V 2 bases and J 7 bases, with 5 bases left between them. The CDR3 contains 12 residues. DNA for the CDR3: TGTGCCAGCAGTTACGGGGGCGGGGAGCTGTTTTTT. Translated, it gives CASSYGGGELFF.

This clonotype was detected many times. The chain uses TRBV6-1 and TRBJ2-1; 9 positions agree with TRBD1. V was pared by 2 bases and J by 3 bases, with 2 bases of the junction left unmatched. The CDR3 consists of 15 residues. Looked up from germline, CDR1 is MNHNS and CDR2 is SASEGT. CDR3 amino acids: CASSEPGQGYNEQFF. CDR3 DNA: TGTGCCAGCAGTGAACCGGGACAGGGCTACAATGAGCAGTTCTTC.

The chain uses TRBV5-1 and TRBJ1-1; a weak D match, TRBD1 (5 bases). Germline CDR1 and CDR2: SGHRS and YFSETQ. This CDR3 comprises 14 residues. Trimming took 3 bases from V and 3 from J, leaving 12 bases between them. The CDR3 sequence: CASSWDRLDTEAFF. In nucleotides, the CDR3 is TGCGCCAGCAGCTGGGACCGCTTAGACACTGAAGCTTTCTTT.

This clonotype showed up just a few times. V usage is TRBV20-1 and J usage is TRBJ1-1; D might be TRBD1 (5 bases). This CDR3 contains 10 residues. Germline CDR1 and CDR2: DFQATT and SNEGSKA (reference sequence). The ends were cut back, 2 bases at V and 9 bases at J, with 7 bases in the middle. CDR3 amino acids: CSARRTQAFF. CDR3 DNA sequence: TGCAGTGCTAGACGGACACAAGCTTTCTTT.